Reported below is one TCR beta chain. Its cognate antigen is unknown. V was trimmed by 4 bases and J by 5 bases, leaving 15 bases between them. The CDR3 has 14 residues. Findings of the study overall: The TCR gene usage of tumor memory CD4+ T cells clustered together with blood and lymph node memory CD4+ cells and with lymph node naive CD4+ cells. Tumor Tregs overlapped most with tumor, then blood, naive CD4+ cells.

Semi-nested PCR with Nested Universal Primer A followed constant-region reverse priming of full-length variable regions. TCRdb redid the calling of the 5' RACE reads with MiXCR, one entry per CDR3 protein. The profile shows around 21,000 distinct CDR3 sequences, about 30% of them singletons. Purified naive CD4+ T cells were depleted of CD25+ Tregs. Sequencing was carried out using tumor-infiltrating naive CD4+ T cells sorted from the breast tumor. The subset here: naive CD4+ T cells, CD4+CD45RA+CD25-. The TCR originated in a female donor with breast cancer. The rearrangement links TRBV12-3 or TRBV12-4 to TRBJ2-7; weak D call: TRBD1 (6 bases). This CDR3 reads CASSSTGSFHEQYF. The DNA of the CDR3 is TGTGCCAGCAGTTCCACAGGGTCGTTCCACGAGCAGTACTTC.